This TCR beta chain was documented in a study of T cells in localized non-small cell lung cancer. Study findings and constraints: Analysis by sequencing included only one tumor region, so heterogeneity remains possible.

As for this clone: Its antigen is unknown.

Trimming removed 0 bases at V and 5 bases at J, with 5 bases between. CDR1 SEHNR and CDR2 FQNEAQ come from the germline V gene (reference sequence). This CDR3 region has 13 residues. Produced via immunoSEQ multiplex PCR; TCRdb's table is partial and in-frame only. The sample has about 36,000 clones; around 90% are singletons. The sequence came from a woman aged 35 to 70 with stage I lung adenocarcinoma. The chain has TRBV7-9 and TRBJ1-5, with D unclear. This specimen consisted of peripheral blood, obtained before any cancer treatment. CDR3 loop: CASSLAPHQPQHF. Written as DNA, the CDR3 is TGTGCCAGCAGCTTAGCCCCTCATCAGCCCCAGCATTTT. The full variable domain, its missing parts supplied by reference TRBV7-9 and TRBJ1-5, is DTGVSQNPRHKITKRGQNVTFRCDPISEHNRLYWYRQTLGQGPEFLTYFQNEAQLEKSRLLSDRFSAERPKGSFSTLEIQRTEQGDSAMYLCASSLAPHQPQHFGDGTRLSIL.